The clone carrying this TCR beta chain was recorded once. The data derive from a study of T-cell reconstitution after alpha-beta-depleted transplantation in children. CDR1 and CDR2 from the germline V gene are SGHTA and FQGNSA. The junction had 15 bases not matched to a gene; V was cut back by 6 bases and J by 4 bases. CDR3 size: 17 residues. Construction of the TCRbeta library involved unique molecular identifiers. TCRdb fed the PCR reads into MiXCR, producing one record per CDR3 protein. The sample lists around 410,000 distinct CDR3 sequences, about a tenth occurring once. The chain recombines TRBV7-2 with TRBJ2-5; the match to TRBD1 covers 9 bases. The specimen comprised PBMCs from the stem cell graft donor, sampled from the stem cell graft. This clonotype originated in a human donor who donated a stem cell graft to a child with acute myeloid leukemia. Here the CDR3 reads CASRHKPGQGRRETQYF. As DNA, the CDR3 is TGTGCCAGCAGACACAAACCCGGACAGGGGCGGAGAGAGACCCAGTACTTC.